Following are 18 T cell receptor beta chains from one sample sequenced in a study of T cell repertoires in cytomegalovirus infection. TCRdb redid the calling of the reads with MiXCR, one entry per CDR3 protein. The sample includes roughly 68,000 distinct CDR3 sequences, 20% seen only once; the top ten take roughly 73%. Their antigen targets remain unknown. Sample: CD8+ T cells from cultured PBMCs, taken from culture after CMV antigen stimulation. All receptors derive from a human donor in good health (CMV status not recorded). Some clones in this sample may be carry-over from other donors' samples.

This clonotype was picked up a small number of times. This CDR3 reads CASSLVRGSGEFF. The CDR3 DNA reads TGCGCCAGCAGCTTGGTTCGGGGTAGTGGAGAGTTCTTC. The chain joins TRBV5-1 to TRBJ2-1; possible D gene TRBD2, 5 bases. The CDR3 contains 13 residues. CDR1 SGHRS and CDR2 YFSETQ come from the germline V gene. V was trimmed by 0 bases and J by 14 bases, leaving 15 bases between them.

This clonotype was detected a few times. This sequence joins TRBV6-5 and TRBJ2-7; tentatively, D is TRBD2 (6 bases). Trimming left V 11 bases short and J 7 bases short, with 15 bases between. CDR3 size: 11 residues. Germline CDR1 MNHEY, CDR2 SVGAGI. CDR3 amino acids: CAAGSAGEQYF. DNA of the CDR3: TGTGCCGCAGGGTCGGCGGGAGAGCAGTACTTC.

This CDR3 reads CASSRTSSGANVLTF. The CDR3 DNA follows: TGTGCCAGCAGCCGTACAAGCTCTGGGGCCAACGTCCTGACTTTC. The J gene is TRBJ2-6, the V gene TRBV28; D is unclear. The CDR3 has 15 amino acids. V shed 6 bases and J shed 0 bases, with 9 bases lying between them. Germline V gene lookup returns CDR1 MDHEN and CDR2 SYDVKM.

The chain uses TRBV25-1 and TRBJ1-1; D gene unclear. Trimming cost V 5 bases and J 4 bases, with 8 bases left between them. From germline, CDR1 is MGHDK and CDR2 SYGVNS. The CDR3 loop spans 12 amino acids. The CDR3 DNA reads TGTGCCAGCAGTTCACCGGGCACTGAAGCTTTCTTT. Translated: CASSSPGTEAFF.

The rearrangement uses TRBV19 and TRBJ1-1; TRBD1 matches at 7 bases. Trimming cost V 10 bases and J 0 bases; bases outside gene matches: 8. Germline V lookup: CDR1 LNHDA, CDR2 SQIVND (reference sequence). The CDR3 has 14 amino acids. In nucleotides, the CDR3 is TGTGCCACCGCGGGACAGCTCATGAACACTGAAGCTTTCTTT. The encoded protein is CATAGQLMNTEAFF.

This clonotype has just a few counts. The chain couples TRBV6-1 to TRBJ1-5; possibly TRBD1 for D (5 bases). CDR3 length: 12 amino acids. The germline CDR1 and CDR2 sequences are MNHNS and SASEGT. V lost 5 bases and J lost 7, with 9 bases in between. CDR3 loop: CASSWGRQPQHF. The DNA of the CDR3 is TGTGCCAGCAGTTGGGGGAGGCAGCCCCAGCATTTT.

Notes on this clonotype: The junction departs from germline at one end; a sequencing error may be responsible. J is TRBJ1-1 and V is TRBV7-2, with D tentatively TRBD1 (5 bases). Germline-derived CDR1 and CDR2 are SGHTA and FQGNSA. The CDR3 runs to 12 residues. This CDR3 reads CASSEGNPEAFF. The DNA of the CDR3 is TGTGCCAGCTCCGAGGGGAACCCTGAAGCTTTCTTT.

This sequence joins TRBV7-8 and TRBJ2-7; 11 positions agree with TRBD2. V dropped 2 bases and J dropped 2; count of bases not matched to a gene: 14. From germline, CDR1 is SGHVS and CDR2 FQNEAQ. The CDR3 is made up of 19 amino acids. Here the CDR3 reads CASSLNTGLADRIAYEQYF. For the CDR3, the DNA is TGTGCCAGCAGCTTAAACACGGGACTAGCGGACCGAATAGCCTACGAGCAGTACTTC.

This clonotype appeared a few times. The V gene is TRBV7-2, the J gene TRBJ2-2, with D perhaps TRBD1 (6 bases). Germline loops: CDR1 SGHTA, CDR2 FQGNSA. The CDR3 runs 16 residues. V gave up 2 bases and J gave up 0 bases, with 10 bases separating them. The CDR3 DNA follows: TGTGCCAGCAGCTTACCCCCAGGGGCGAACACCGGGGAGCTGTTTTTT. Its translation is CASSLPPGANTGELFF.

V and J are TRBV12-3 or TRBV12-4 and TRBJ2-3; TRBD2 aligns across 8 bases. The J segment lost 0 bases and the V segment lost 6 bases, leaving 5 bases of the junction unmatched. The CDR3 sequence is 15 residues long. CDR3 in amino acids: CASRQRGGSTDTQYF. The CDR3 nucleotides read TGTGCCAGCAGACAACGGGGGGGTAGCACAGATACGCAGTATTTT.

The gene calls are TRBV12-3 or TRBV12-4 and TRBJ2-3; 10 bases map to TRBD2. The V gene end was trimmed by 5 bases and the J gene end by 1 base; junction bases not matched to a gene: 6. The CDR3 spans 16 residues. CDR3 bases: TGTGCCAGCAGTCCTTCCCTAGCGGGGGGCACAGATACGCAGTATTTT. This encodes CASSPSLAGGTDTQYF.

This clonotype was seen more than once but under ten times. The V call is TRBV19, the J call TRBJ1-6, with 7 positions matching TRBD1. This CDR3 is 16 amino acids long. Germline lookup yields CDR1 LNHDA and CDR2 SQIVND (reference sequence). Losses at the gene ends were 3 bases for V and 6 bases for J; bases not matched to a gene: 8. The CDR3: CASSISSTGSNSPLHF. Here the CDR3 DNA reads TGTGCCAGTAGTATTTCATCGACAGGGAGTAATTCACCCCTCCACTTT.

This clonotype was seen more than once but under ten times. The chain carries TRBV7-6 and TRBJ1-5, with D unresolved. This CDR3 region has 15 residues. From germline, CDR1 is SGHVS and CDR2 FNYEAQ. V shed 0 bases and J shed 2 bases, with 8 bases lying between them. The CDR3 region has the DNA TGTGCCAGCAGCTTAGCGCCTTTCGGCAATCAGCCCCAGCATTTT. Its translation is CASSLAPFGNQPQHF.

CDR3 amino acids: CASSLPGGSDEQYF. CDR3 coding DNA: TGTGCCAGCAGCTTACCGGGGGGAAGCGACGAGCAGTACTTC. The chain combines TRBV7-2 with TRBJ2-7; 7 nucleotides line up with TRBD2. Germline V gene lookup returns CDR1 SGHTA and CDR2 FQGNSA. The CDR3 has 14 residues. V lost 2 bases to trimming and J lost 5 bases; unmatched junction nucleotides: 6. The full variable domain, completed using reference TRBV7-2 and TRBJ2-7, is GAGVSQSPSNKVTEKGKDVELRCDPISGHTALYWYRQSLGQGLEFLIYFQGNSAPDKSGLPSDRFSAERTGGSVSTLTIQRTQQEDSAVYLCASSLPGGSDEQYFGPGTRLTVT.

The rearrangement links TRBV4-1 to TRBJ2-1; TRBD2 matches at 9 bases. Unmatched junction bases numbered 14, after V lost 4 bases and J lost 7 bases. This CDR3 is built from 17 residues. Germline CDR1 is MGHRA and CDR2 is YSYEKL. In DNA, the CDR3 is TGCGCCAGCAGCCCGGAGCCTGCGGGGGGGCCGGGGAATGAGCAGTTCTTC. The encoded protein is CASSPEPAGGPGNEQFF.

Comment on this clonotype: The CDR3 does not end in the conserved phenylalanine or tryptophan, so this is likely a read error. The gene calls are TRBV10-2 and TRBJ2-7, with 7 bases aligning to TRBD1. This CDR3 is 17 amino acids long. V lost 6 bases to trimming and J lost 0 bases; unmatched junction nucleotides: 14. Germline CDR1 reads WSHSY; CDR2 reads SAAADI. The CDR3 nucleotides are TGCGCCAGCAGCGAATTTGGACAGGCCCCGTCCTCCTACGAGCAGTACTTA. Residues: CASSEFGQAPSSYEQYL.

The V and J genes are TRBV12-3 or TRBV12-4 and TRBJ2-5; 12 positions match TRBD2. The length of the CDR3 is 18 residues. The V gene end was trimmed by 5 bases and the J gene end by 5 bases; junction bases not matched to a gene: 15. The chain's CDR3 is CASSPLWTSGVGAETQYF. The CDR3 DNA follows: TGTGCCAGCAGTCCCCTTTGGACTAGCGGGGTGGGAGCGGAGACCCAGTACTTC.

The V gene is TRBV7-2, the J gene TRBJ2-7, with D tentatively TRBD1 (6 bases). The germline V gene encodes CDR1 SGHTA and CDR2 FQGNSA. This CDR3 contains 14 residues. The V gene lost 4 bases and the J gene lost 0 bases, with 10 bases spanning the gap. The CDR3 nucleotides are TGTGCCAGCAGCTATCGGGACACCTCCTACGAGCAGTACTTC. This gives the protein CASSYRDTSYEQYF. Drawing the rest from reference TRBV7-2 and TRBJ2-7, the complete variable domain is GAGVSQSPSNKVTEKGKDVELRCDPISGHTALYWYRQSLGQGLEFLIYFQGNSAPDKSGLPSDRFSAERTGGSVSTLTIQRTQQEDSAVYLCASSYRDTSYEQYFGPGTRLTVT.